The clone carrying this T cell receptor beta chain was counted only a few times. The antigen remains unidentified. One junction end disagrees with the germline gene, perhaps due to a read error. This specimen belongs to a study of PD-L1 blockade in urothelial cancer. Points from the study as a whole: Better survival was predicted by below-median pretreatment blood TCR clonality.

The CDR3 runs to 14 residues. Germline V lookup: CDR1 SSHAT, CDR2 FNYEAQ (reference sequence). Using immunoSEQ multiplex PCR, the repertoire was profiled, and TCRdb retains in-frame clones only, with some absent. The sample yields tens of thousands of clones, 85% to 90% seen once. Described time point: pretreatment peripheral blood. Sequenced material: PBMCs, taken around atezolizumab (anti-PD-L1) treatment. J is TRBJ2-5 and V is TRBV7-7; D may be TRBD1 (5 bases). This clonotype was sampled from a man in his sixties with urothelial cancer. CDR3 amino acids: CASSPAGSKETQYF. The CDR3 DNA is TGTGCTAGCAGCCCTGCAGGGTCAAAAGAGACCCAGTACTTC.